A selection of T cell receptor beta chains follows, all from one sample in a study of T cells in tuberculosis. Sequencing was performed with immunoSEQ multiplex PCR; in TCRdb, only in-frame clones are kept and a portion is missing. This table holds about 34,000 clones, over 85% found once. Sequences were derived from PBMCs, sampled at tuberculosis diagnosis. Receptor source: an adult with tuberculosis. The conserved cysteine and the conserved F or W are not part of the CDR3 here. The order of the fields is J gene, D gene, V gene, CDR3 protein. The D gene is left open where the match is weak.

>TRBJ1-1|.|TRBV4-2
ASSQDGAGSGTEAF
>TRBJ2-3|.|TRBV30
AWSVPKDSPLGTDTQY
>TRBJ2-1|TRBD2|TRBV30
AWKGLAGGHEQF
>TRBJ2-7|TRBD2|TRBV2
ASIAGAGEQY
>TRBJ2-7|.|TRBV28
ASSLEAGSYEQY
>TRBJ2-1|.|TRBV5-4
ASSPGWVEINEQF
>TRBJ2-7|TRBD1|TRBV27
ASSRDSSYEQY
>TRBJ1-5|.|TRBV6-4
AGGAHPNQPQH
>TRBJ2-7|TRBD2|TRBV2
ASSQGGGAYEQY
>TRBJ2-1|.|TRBV19
ASSIDRGGSYNEQF
>TRBJ1-4|TRBD1|TRBV4-1
ASSQMRTGYNEKLF
>TRBJ2-7|.|TRBV7-9
ASSGAGRAYEQY
>TRBJ2-3|TRBD1|TRBV5-1
ASSWDRGSTDTQY
>TRBJ1-2|TRBD1|TRBV7-8
ASSLALGQDIPYGYT
>TRBJ2-6|TRBD2|TRBV30
AWSGLAGVLSGANVLT
>TRBJ1-5|TRBD1|TRBV10-3
AISENPGTGGGGNQPQH
>TRBJ1-2|.|TRBV6-5
ASSSSRDNYGYT
>TRBJ2-5|.|TRBV27
ASSPWTTWAGETQY
>TRBJ2-3|.|TRBV6-1
ASRHGTDYTDTQY
>TRBJ2-3|TRBD2|TRBV4-1
ASSQGGLAGATQY
>TRBJ2-7|TRBD2|TRBV9
ASSPPRSGGEAYEQY
>TRBJ1-2|TRBD1|TRBV7-2
ASSSGQVFYGYT
>TRBJ2-7|TRBD1|TRBV18
ASSPGQGSEQY
>TRBJ2-3|TRBD2|TRBV29-1
SLRGGATPGYTQY
>TRBJ1-2|TRBD1|TRBV6-5
ASSYRDRPLSSYT
>TRBJ2-1|TRBD1|TRBV5-1
ASSLGWGTGQRGNEQF
>TRBJ2-5|.|TRBV7-7
ASSLEEGETQY
>TRBJ2-3|TRBD2|TRBV6-1
ASSSSGSTDTQY
>TRBJ2-7|TRBD1|TRBV5-1
ASSARDSLSYEQY
>TRBJ2-1|TRBD2|TRBV29-1
SVELVGRREFEQF
>TRBJ1-1|.|TRBV10-3
AISESEAEAF
>TRBJ2-2|TRBD2|TRBV29-1
SVGGTSGAGELF
>TRBJ1-1|.|TRBV27
ASSTTSNTEAF
>TRBJ1-1|.|TRBV19
ASSISSRGATEAF
>TRBJ2-4|TRBD1|TRBV6-1
ASRVPGTGASHQY
>TRBJ1-1|.|TRBV11-2
ASSLDGAGAF
>TRBJ2-7|.|TRBV19
ASSPRTLTYEQY
>TRBJ2-2|TRBD2|TRBV13
ASSLGTSGSGELF
>TRBJ1-1|.|TRBV5-1
ASGTSNTEAF
>TRBJ2-2|TRBD1|TRBV4-2
ASSQGTGGTGELF
>TRBJ2-7|TRBD2|TRBV5-4
ASSFAREAGYEQY